The TCR beta chain described here comes from a study of blood T cell repertoires in COVID-19. TCRdb's table, derived via immunoSEQ multiplex PCR, lists solely in-frame clones and lacks some. The data contain just under 350,000 clones, about 90% of them singletons. V lost 4 bases, J lost 4 bases, and 11 bases lay in between. This CDR3 has 13 residues. Germline V gene sequence: CDR1 SGHDT, CDR2 YYEEEE. Sequenced: peripheral blood. This receptor was taken from a woman aged 70-85 years with COVID-19, enrolled during active disease. The chain is built from TRBV5-6 and TRBJ1-1; no reliable D call. CDR3 DNA: TGTGCCAGCAGCCTTGGGGAGGTCACTGAAGCTTTCTTT. This encodes CASSLGEVTEAFF.